Listed below are T cell receptor beta chains from one sample, sequenced in a study of beta chain features in type 1 diabetes. Sequencing was performed with immunoSEQ multiplex PCR; in TCRdb, only in-frame clones are kept and a portion is missing. The sample holds some 410,000 clones, more than 9.5% seen once. Sequenced sample: naive CD4+ T cells from blood. The receptors shown here come from a woman aged 18 to 35 in good health. The CDR3 runs from the conserved cysteine through the conserved F or W. A D gene is named only where the DNA matches it firmly. The size of a clone is reported for some rows only, either as once, few or many, or as a class for expanded clones.

>TRBJ1-2|TRBV25-1|TRBD1|few
TGTGCCAGCAGTGTGGACAGGGTCGGCTATGGCTACACCTTC
CASSVDRVGYGYTF
>TRBJ2-7|TRBV5-1|NA|NA
TGCGCCAGCAGCTCGGGACATGGGACGGGCGAGCAGTACTTC
CASSSGHGTGEQYF
>TRBJ2-2|TRBV7-9|NA|NA
TGTGCCAGCAGCTTAAGGGGGTCCGTCGGAACCGGGGAGCTGTTTTTT
CASSLRGSVGTGELFF
>TRBJ2-3|TRBV5-6|NA|few
TGTGCCAGCAGCCCGTTGGGGACAGATACGCAGTATTTT
CASSPLGTDTQYF
>TRBJ2-2|TRBV7-8|TRBD1|NA
TGTGCCAGCAGCTTTCGACCGGGACAGGGGGACACCGGGGAGCTGTTTTTT
CASSFRPGQGDTGELFF
>TRBJ2-3|TRBV29-1|NA|few
TGCAGCGGGAGGAGTTTCCCGGGTACGCAGTATTTT
CSGRSFPGTQYF
>TRBJ1-1|TRBV4-1|TRBD1|NA
TGCGCCAGCAGCCAAGTAATCGGACAGGGGGACACTGAAGCTTTCTTT
CASSQVIGQGDTEAFF
>TRBJ1-2|TRBV5-4|NA|NA
TGTGCCAGCAGCGCACAGCGAGGACTGAGCTATGGCTACACCTTC
CASSAQRGLSYGYTF
>TRBJ2-4|TRBV7-9|TRBD1|few
TGTGCCAGCAGCTTAGCGGGGACAGTGAAAAACATTCAGTACTTC
CASSLAGTVKNIQYF
>TRBJ2-4|TRBV19|NA|NA
TGTGCCAGTAGGGTGGGCCCGGGGGCCAAAAACATTCAGTACTTC
CASRVGPGAKNIQYF
>TRBJ2-1|TRBV21-1|NA|NA
TGTGCCAGCAGCACGAGAAGTACGGTTTACAATGAGCAGTTCTTC
CASSTRSTVYNEQFF
>TRBJ2-7|TRBV29-1|NA|few
TGCAGCGTCCGCCTTCCGGCCCATTACGAGCAGTACTTC
CSVRLPAHYEQYF
>TRBJ1-1|TRBV29-1|NA|few
TGCAGCGTTGAAGGGCGCGCTGAAGCTTTCTTT
CSVEGRAEAFF
>TRBJ2-3|TRBV4-3|NA|few
TGCGCCAGCAGCCAATCGGCTAGCACAGATACGCAGTATTTT
CASSQSASTDTQYF
>TRBJ2-1|TRBV10-3|NA|few
TGTGCCATCAGTGAGCGGCGCGATGAGCAGTTCTTC
CAISERRDEQFF
>TRBJ1-6|TRBV19|NA|NA
TGTGCCAGCAGATCGGGGAATTCACCCCTCCACTTT
CASRSGNSPLHF
>TRBJ1-5|TRBV18|NA|NA
TGTGCCAGCTCACCACAAGGACCGGGCAATCAGCCCCAGCATTTT
CASSPQGPGNQPQHF
>TRBJ1-4|TRBV11-2|NA|NA
TGTGCCAGCAGCTCTCTAAGCGAAAAACTGTTTTTT
CASSSLSEKLFF
>TRBJ2-7|TRBV15|TRBD1|few
TGTGCCACGGGGAGGGGACAGGGCGCAACGGAGCAGTACTTC
CATGRGQGATEQYF
>TRBJ2-3|TRBV2|NA|NA
TGTGCCAGCAGTGACAGGACAATAACAGATACGCAGTATTTT
CASSDRTITDTQYF
>TRBJ1-4|TRBV29-1|NA|few
TGCAGCGTTGAAGTCGGGACGGGTGCTGAAAAACTGTTTTTT
CSVEVGTGAEKLFF
>TRBJ2-3|TRBV4-2|NA|few
TGTGCCAGCAGCCTGGCCGGGACATCCGACACAGATACGCAGTATTTT
CASSLAGTSDTDTQYF
>TRBJ2-5|TRBV29-1|NA|NA
TGCAGCGTGGGTAGGGGGATGGGGGAGACCCAGTACTTC
CSVGRGMGETQYF
>TRBJ2-1|TRBV15|TRBD1|few
TGTGCCACCAGCAGAGTCGGGACAGGGATCAATGAGCAGTTCTTC
CATSRVGTGINEQFF
>TRBJ1-2|TRBV9|NA|NA
TGTGCCAGCAGCCCTACCACTAACTATGGCTACACCTTC
CASSPTTNYGYTF
>TRBJ2-2|TRBV7-8|TRBD2|few
TGTGCCAGCAGCTCACGGCGGGAGGGCACCGGGGAGCTGTTTTTT
CASSSRREGTGELFF
>TRBJ1-1|TRBV25-1|NA|NA
TGTGCCAGCAGTGGGTACAGGAACACTGAAGCTTTCTTT
CASSGYRNTEAFF
>TRBJ2-1|TRBV29-1|NA|NA
TGCAGCGTTGTTTGGTTTATTTGGGATGAGCAGTTCTTC
CSVVWFIWDEQFF
>TRBJ2-1|TRBV7-9|NA|few
TGTGCCAGCAGCTTCAACGAGATTAATGAGCAGTTCTTC
CASSFNEINEQFF